These 18 T cell receptor beta chains were sequenced from one sample in a study of human T cells and chemical hapten exposure. MiXCR, run by TCRdb on the RACE reads, gives a single entry per CDR3 protein. This table holds roughly 36,000 distinct CDR3 sequences, 10% found once. Time point in this sample: pre-sensitization, week 0. As for treatment: therapeutic diphenylcyclopropenone sensitization with weekly scalp DPC. Blood, whole and unfractionated, served as the source for total RNA extraction. Sequenced material: whole blood, taken in connection with sensitization to the hapten diphenylcyclopropenone (DPC). These receptors all come from a middle-aged man with alopecia areata. Some clones in this sample may be carry-over from other donors' samples.

The rearrangement joins TRBV7-9 to TRBJ2-7; D is unresolved. The CDR3 runs to 14 residues. Looked up from germline, CDR1 is SEHNR and CDR2 is FQNEAQ (reference sequence). V was clipped by 5 bases and J by 0 bases, with 11 bases between them. CDR3 DNA: TGTGCCAGCAGCGCGGAAGCCTACTCCTACGAGCAGTACTTC. Protein product: CASSAEAYSYEQYF.

This clonotype has just a few counts. The J gene is TRBJ2-7, the V gene TRBV12-3 or TRBV12-4; possible D gene TRBD2, 6 bases. V was trimmed by 0 bases and J by 2 bases, leaving 11 bases between them. This CDR3 comprises 15 residues. CDR3 sequence: CASSLAGGSTYEQYF. In DNA form, the CDR3 reads TGTGCCAGCAGTTTAGCTGGGGGGAGCACCTACGAGCAGTACTTC.

Ten or more counts support this clonotype. This sequence joins TRBV6-6 and TRBJ2-3; tentative D call: TRBD1 (6 bases). The CDR3 has 16 residues. Germline V gives CDR1 MNHNY, CDR2 SVGAGI (reference sequence). V lost 0 bases, J lost 1 base, and 11 bases lay in between. CDR3 amino acids: CASSYSMTGGTDTQYF. The CDR3 bases are TGTGCCAGCAGTTACTCGATGACAGGCGGCACAGATACGCAGTATTTT.

About this clonotype itself: One end of the junction is discordant with germline, which a read error may explain. DNA of the CDR3: TGTACCAGCACAACTAGCATCTACGAGCAGTACTTC. It is translated as CTSTTSIYEQYF. The genes are TRBV28 and TRBJ2-7; tentative D call: TRBD2 (6 bases). The CDR3 covers 12 residues. Per the germline V gene, CDR1 is MDHEN and CDR2 is SYDVKM.

The gene calls are TRBV6-2 or TRBV6-3 and TRBJ1-2; possibly TRBD1 for D (6 bases). V was pared by 6 bases and J by 3 bases, with 14 bases between. Germline V gives CDR1 MNHEY, CDR2 SVGEGT. The CDR3 is 14 amino acids. The CDR3 DNA reads as TGTGCCAGCAGACCCGGACAGTCGGACTATGGCTACACCTTC. Protein product: CASRPGQSDYGYTF.

This clonotype occurred a few times. The V and J genes are TRBV29-1 and TRBJ2-5; 7 bases map to TRBD2. This CDR3 comprises 14 residues. Germline CDR1 is SQVTM and CDR2 is ANQGSEA. CDR3 amino acids: CAAPGGSWRETQYF. The CDR3 coding sequence is TGCGCCGCCCCCGGCGGGAGCTGGAGGGAGACCCAGTACTTC.

The V and J genes are TRBV7-2 and TRBJ2-2; D assignment may be TRBD1 or TRBD2 (5 bases each). The CDR3 runs 13 residues. Germline assignment: CDR1 SGHTA and CDR2 FQGNSA. V was shortened by 5 bases and J by 5 bases, with 9 bases between the two germline ends. CDR3 protein: CASSPGPTGELFF. DNA of the CDR3: TGTGCCAGCAGCCCGGGGCCTACCGGGGAGCTGTTTTTT.

The chain combines TRBV28 with TRBJ1-5; the D is unclear. The germline V gene has CDR1 MDHEN and CDR2 SYDVKM. The V end lost 3 bases, the J end lost 0 bases, and 0 bases lay between the germline ends. CDR3 size: 12 residues. The CDR3 coding sequence is TGTGCCAGCAGTTTTAGCAATCAGCCCCAGCATTTT. This codes for CASSFSNQPQHF.

This clonotype was seen ten or more times. CDR3 bases: TGCGCCAGCAGCCAAGATATTCTAGGAGGGACTAACAATGAGCAGTTCTTC. Amino acid sequence: CASSQDILGGTNNEQFF. This chain uses TRBV4-3 with TRBJ2-1; 7 nucleotides line up with TRBD2. With 0 bases clipped from V and 5 bases from J, the junction kept 10 bases outside the gene matches. Germline V gene lookup returns CDR1 LGHNA and CDR2 YSLEER. CDR3 length: 17 residues.

This clonotype was detected ten times or more. The rearrangement uses TRBV7-9 and TRBJ2-2, with unresolved D. This CDR3 spans 15 amino acids. Germline V gives CDR1 SEHNR, CDR2 FQNEAQ (reference sequence). Trimming stripped 6 bases from V and 7 bases from J, with 18 bases between. CDR3 loop: CASSLTRAKGGELFF. The CDR3 DNA reads TGTGCCAGCAGTCTCACTCGAGCAAAGGGCGGGGAGCTGTTTTTT.

In this sample, this clonotype turned up many times. V and J are TRBV6-2 or TRBV6-3 and TRBJ1-1; D is ambiguous. There are 13 residues in the CDR3. CDR1 is MNHEY, CDR2 SVGEGT, per germline. The ends were cut back, 5 bases at V and 2 bases at J, with 9 bases in the middle. This CDR3 is CASSPGRNTEAFF. The CDR3 bases are TGTGCCAGCAGTCCCGGACGTAACACTGAAGCTTTCTTT.

This clonotype was detected only a few times. The chain has TRBV18 and TRBJ2-7; TRBD2 agrees at 9 bases. From germline, CDR1 is KGHSH and CDR2 LQKENI. This CDR3 region has 18 residues. J gave up 0 bases and V 2 bases, and 11 bases lay outside the gene matches. In DNA, the CDR3 is TGTGCCAGCTCACCAACGTCCCCTCTAGCGGGAAGCTCCTACGAGCAGTACTTC. It codes for CASSPTSPLAGSSYEQYF.

This rearrangement joins TRBV11-3 to TRBJ2-7; 7 positions match TRBD2. With 5 bases clipped from V and 6 bases from J, the junction kept 4 bases outside the gene matches. Germline values: CDR1 SGHNT, CDR2 YENEEA. The CDR3 sequence is 12 residues long. CDR3 region: CASSPASGEQYF. The CDR3 DNA reads TGTGCCAGCAGCCCCGCTAGCGGCGAGCAGTACTTC.

This clonotype was picked up many times. The V gene is TRBV28, the J gene TRBJ1-1; D not certain. This CDR3 has 11 amino acids. The germline gives CDR1 MDHEN, CDR2 SYDVKM. Trimming removed 5 bases from V and 7 bases from J, with 8 bases in between. The CDR3 here is CASSATNEAFF. The CDR3 DNA is TGTGCCAGCAGTGCTACTAATGAAGCTTTCTTT.

The sample holds many counts of this clonotype. V is TRBV29-1 and J is TRBJ1-1, with D perhaps matching TRBD1 (5 bases). There are 13 residues in the CDR3. Germline lookup yields CDR1 SQVTM and CDR2 ANQGSEA. V lost 7 bases and J lost 3, with 15 bases in between. The CDR3 loop is CSETGLGDTEAFF. DNA of the CDR3: TGCAGCGAGACCGGGCTGGGGGACACTGAAGCTTTCTTT.

The chain has TRBV6-2 or TRBV6-3 and TRBJ2-2, with D perhaps TRBD1 (6 bases). The germline gives CDR1 MNHEY, CDR2 SVGEGT. With 4 bases removed from V and 5 bases from J, the gap between germline ends came to 14 bases. The CDR3 runs to 15 residues. CDR3 DNA: TGTGCCAGCAGTTGGCAGGGGTTGTTAACCGGGGAGCTGTTTTTT. Amino acid sequence: CASSWQGLLTGELFF.

About this clonotype itself: A read error is possible here, since a much larger clone lies one base away. The CDR3 nucleotides are TGTGTCACCAGATGGGAGCAGTACTTC. This sequence encodes CVTRWEQYF. The chain uses TRBV24-1 and TRBJ2-7; D call uncertain. The CDR3 loop spans 9 amino acids. Germline-derived CDR1 and CDR2 are KGHDR and SFDVKD.

There are many counts of this clonotype. CDR3 protein: CASSSGLAGGPDEQFF. CDR3 DNA: TGTGCCAGCAGCTCGGGACTAGCGGGAGGGCCGGATGAGCAGTTCTTC. The chain links TRBV7-3 to TRBJ2-1; 16 nucleotides align to TRBD2. The CDR3 totals 16 residues. J gave up 8 bases and V 4 bases, and 5 bases lay outside the gene matches. Germline V gene sequence: CDR1 SGHTA, CDR2 FQGTGA.